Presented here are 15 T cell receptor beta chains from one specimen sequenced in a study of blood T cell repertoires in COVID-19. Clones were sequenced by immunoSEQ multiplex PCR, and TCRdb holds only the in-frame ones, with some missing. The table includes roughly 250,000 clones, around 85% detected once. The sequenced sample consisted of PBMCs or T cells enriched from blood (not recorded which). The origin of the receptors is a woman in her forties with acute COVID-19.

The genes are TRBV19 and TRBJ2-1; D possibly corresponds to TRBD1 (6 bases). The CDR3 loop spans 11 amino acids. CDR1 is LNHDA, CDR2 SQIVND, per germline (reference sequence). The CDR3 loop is CVLGQNNEQFF. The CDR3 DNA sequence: TGTGTCTTAGGACAGAACAATGAGCAGTTCTTC.

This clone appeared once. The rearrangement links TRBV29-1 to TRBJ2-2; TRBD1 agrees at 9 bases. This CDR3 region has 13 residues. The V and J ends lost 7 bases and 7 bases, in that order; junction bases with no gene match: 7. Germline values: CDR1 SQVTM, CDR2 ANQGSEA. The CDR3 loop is CSARTGAIGELFF. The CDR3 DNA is TGCAGCGCGAGGACAGGGGCGATCGGGGAGCTGTTTTTT.

The CDR3 spells CASSETSESPFF. The CDR3 DNA reads TGTGCCAGCAGTGAGACTAGCGAATCTCCGTTCTTC. The chain is built from TRBV25-1 and TRBJ2-1; 8 nucleotides align to TRBD2. V lost 3 bases to trimming and J lost 15 bases; unmatched junction nucleotides: 7. The CDR3 is 12 residues long. Germline V lookup: CDR1 MGHDK, CDR2 SYGVNS.

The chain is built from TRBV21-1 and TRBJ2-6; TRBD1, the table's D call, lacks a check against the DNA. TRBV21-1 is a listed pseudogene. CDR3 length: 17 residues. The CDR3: CASSRDRGRCGANVLTF. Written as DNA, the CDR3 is TGTGCCAGCAGCCGAGACAGGGGAAGGTGTGGGGCCAACGTCCTGACTTTC.

CDR3 amino acids: CASSLFNSYEQYF. The CDR3 DNA follows: TGTGCCAGCTCACTATTTAACAGCTACGAGCAGTACTTC. This chain links TRBV18 with TRBJ2-7; D ambiguous. In germline, CDR1 is KGHSH, CDR2 LQKENI. V was cut by 4 bases and J by 3 bases, with 10 bases left in between. There are 13 residues in the CDR3.

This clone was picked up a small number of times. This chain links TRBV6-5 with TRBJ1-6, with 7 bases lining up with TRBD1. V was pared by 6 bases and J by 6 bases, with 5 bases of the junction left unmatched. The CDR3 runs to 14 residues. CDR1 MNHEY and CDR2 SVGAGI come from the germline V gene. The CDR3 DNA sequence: TGTGCCAGCAGACCCGGGACAGCTAATTCACCCCTCCACTTT. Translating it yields CASRPGTANSPLHF.

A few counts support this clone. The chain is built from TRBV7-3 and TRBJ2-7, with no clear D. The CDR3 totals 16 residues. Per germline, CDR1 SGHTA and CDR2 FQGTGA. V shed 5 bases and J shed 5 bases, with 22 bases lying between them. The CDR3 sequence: CASSPPEAPPRDEQYF. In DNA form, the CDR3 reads TGTGCCAGCAGCCCTCCTGAGGCCCCTCCGCGCGACGAGCAGTACTTC.

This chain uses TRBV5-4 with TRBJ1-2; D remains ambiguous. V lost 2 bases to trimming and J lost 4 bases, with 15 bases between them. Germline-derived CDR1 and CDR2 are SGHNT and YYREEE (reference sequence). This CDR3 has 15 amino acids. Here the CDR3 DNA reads TGTGCCAGCAGCTTTATTGGGGTCCGGGGCTATGGCTACACCTTC. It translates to CASSFIGVRGYGYTF.

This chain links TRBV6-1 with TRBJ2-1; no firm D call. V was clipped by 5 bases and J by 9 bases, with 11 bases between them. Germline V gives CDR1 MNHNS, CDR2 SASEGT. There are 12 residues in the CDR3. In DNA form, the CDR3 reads TGTGCCAGCAGTCCGGCTAGTAGTGAGCAGTTCTTC. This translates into CASSPASSEQFF.

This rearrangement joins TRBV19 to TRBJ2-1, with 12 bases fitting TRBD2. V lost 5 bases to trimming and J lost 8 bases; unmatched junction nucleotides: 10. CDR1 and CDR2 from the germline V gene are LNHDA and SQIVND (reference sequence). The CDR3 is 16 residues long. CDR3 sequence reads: CASSWTSGTTFYEQFF. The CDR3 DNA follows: TGTGCCAGTAGTTGGACTAGCGGGACTACCTTTTATGAGCAGTTCTTC. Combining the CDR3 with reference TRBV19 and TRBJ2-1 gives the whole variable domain DGGITQSPKYLFRKEGQNVTLSCEQNLNHDAMYWYRQDPGQGLRLIYYSQIVNDFQKGDIAEGYSVSREKKESFPLTVTSAQKNPTAFYLCASSWTSGTTFYEQFFGPGTRLTVL.

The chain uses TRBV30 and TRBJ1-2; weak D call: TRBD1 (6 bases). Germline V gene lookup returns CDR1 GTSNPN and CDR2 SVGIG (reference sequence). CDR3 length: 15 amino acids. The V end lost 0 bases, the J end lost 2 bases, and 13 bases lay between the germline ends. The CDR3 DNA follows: TGTGCCTGGAGTGTACCGGGACATTCGAACTATGGCTACACCTTC. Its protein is CAWSVPGHSNYGYTF.

The CDR3 nucleotides are TGTGCCAGCAGCTTACCTTTGGGAGGACTAGCGGGTGGTTACAATGAGCAGTTCTTC. This sequence encodes CASSLPLGGLAGGYNEQFF. V and J are TRBV7-2 and TRBJ2-1; 11 bases line up with TRBD2. Trimming at V came to 2 bases and at J to 4 bases, leaving 13 bases not matched to a gene. Per germline, CDR1 SGHTA and CDR2 FQGNSA. CDR3 length: 19 residues.

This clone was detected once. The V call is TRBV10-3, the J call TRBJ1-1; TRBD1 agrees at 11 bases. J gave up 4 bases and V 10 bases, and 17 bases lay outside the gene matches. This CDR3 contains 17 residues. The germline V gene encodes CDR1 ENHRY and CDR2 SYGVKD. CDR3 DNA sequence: TGTGCCAGCAAGAGGACAGGGGGCGCAAGCTCGACCACTGAAGCTTTCTTT. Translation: CASKRTGGASSTTEAFF.

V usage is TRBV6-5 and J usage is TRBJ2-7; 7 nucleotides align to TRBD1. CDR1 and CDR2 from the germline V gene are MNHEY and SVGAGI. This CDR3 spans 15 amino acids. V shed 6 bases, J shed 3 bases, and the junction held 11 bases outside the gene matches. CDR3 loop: CASSWNDRADYEQYF. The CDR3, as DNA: TGTGCCAGCAGCTGGAACGACAGGGCCGACTACGAGCAGTACTTC.

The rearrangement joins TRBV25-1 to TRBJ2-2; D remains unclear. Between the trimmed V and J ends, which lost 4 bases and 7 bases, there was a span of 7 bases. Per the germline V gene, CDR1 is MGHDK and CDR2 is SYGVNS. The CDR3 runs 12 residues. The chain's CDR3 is CASSGVYGELFF. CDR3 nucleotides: TGTGCCAGCAGTGGTGTGTACGGGGAGCTGTTTTTT.